This T cell receptor beta chain was captured in a study of blood T cells in healthy people across ages. Study-level points and caveats: Per million T cells, TCR beta diversity dropped about linearly as age rose.

In the case of this clonotype: Its antigen remains unknown.

A second PCR, run for 7 to 11 cycles, used a sample-barcoded 5' primer plus a J-beta primer mix. A template-switch adaptor with 12 random nucleotides tagged each cDNA molecule. In TCRdb, the 5' RACE reads were re-called with MiXCR into one record per CDR3 protein. This sample has 1.5 million or so distinct CDR3 sequences, with about 42% found just once. V was cut by 3 bases and J by 4 bases, with 14 bases left in between. CDR3 length: 14 residues. Germline loops: CDR1 SQVTM, CDR2 ANQGSEA. The sequenced sample consisted of blood. This chain uses TRBV29-1 with TRBJ2-3; D might be TRBD2 (6 bases). This TCR derives from a woman in her late teens or twenties in good health. As DNA, the CDR3 is TGCAGCGTTGAGGGCGGGATTAGCCCAGATACGCAGTATTTT. This sequence encodes CSVEGGISPDTQYF.